The T cell receptor beta chain under discussion was sequenced for a study of shared clonotypes between healthy human individuals. This CDR3 spans 14 amino acids. Germline V gene data show CDR1 as KGHSH and CDR2 as LQKENI. V shed 2 bases and J shed 3 bases, with 11 bases lying between them. Points on this clone: The antigen is unknown.

Deep was the level at which the assay was run. A 200 ng quantity of DNA, 30,000 to 35,000 T cell genomes, went into the sorted-subset replicate PCRs. The method was immunoSEQ multiplex PCR; TCRdb's version includes in-frame clones alone and lacks a portion of them. The table has roughly 2 million clones, nearly 97% seen once. Study results and limitations: Clonotypes which were not shared had lower generation probabilities than clonotypes that all four donors shared.

The origin of this receptor is a man aged 18 to 29 in good health. J is TRBJ2-7 and V is TRBV18, with D unresolved. The sequenced material came from naive CD4+ T cells sorted from blood. As for subset: CD45RA+ positively selected. The CDR3 coding sequence is TGTGCCAGCTCACCATTTCACGACCTCTACGAGCAGTACTTC. As protein: CASSPFHDLYEQYF.